A single sample gave rise to the 3 T cell receptor beta chains below, sequenced in a study of shared clonotypes between healthy human individuals (dated by TCRdb to 2020 to 2022). Libraries were built with the immunoSEQ multiplex PCR assay. TCRdb re-hosts the immuneACCESS table, in-frame sequences only. Its copies lack some clones; in the studies checked, an unresolved V gene accounts for under half of them, and the cause for the rest is not known. The sample table records roughly 1.5 million clones; 98% of these occur just once. Together, the top ten hold about 0.4% of the sample. The sample taken for sequencing was naive CD4+ T cells sorted from blood. This specimen's cell subset or site label, interpreted: CD45RA+ positively selected. The receptors stem from a man between 25 and 39 years old in good health.

V gene TRBV11-2 combines with J gene TRBJ1-2; unclear D gene. The V end was cut by 3 bases, the J end by 4 bases, with 9 bases between. The CDR3 is 13 amino acids. CDR1 and CDR2 (germline): SGHAT, FQNNGV. CDR3 DNA sequence: TGTGCCAGCAGCTTCCAGGCGGGCTATGGCTACACCTTC. Amino acid sequence: CASSFQAGYGYTF. The whole variable domain, filled in from reference TRBV11-2 and TRBJ1-2, reads EAGVAQSPRYKIIEKRQSVAFWCNPISGHATLYWYQQILGQGPKLLIQFQNNGVVDDSQLPKDRFSAERLKGVDSTLKIQPAKLEDSAVYLCASSFQAGYGYTFGSGTRLTVV.

The sample holds one count of this clone. The CDR3 bases are TGTGCCAGCAGCGCCGGAGCCACAGACGCAAAAGGAAAACTGTTTTTT. Its translation: CASSAGATDAKGKLFF. The chain is built from TRBV9 and TRBJ1-4; no clear D. The CDR3 spans 16 residues. Germline CDR1 is SGDLS and CDR2 is YYNGEE. The germline V and J ends were trimmed by 3 bases and 10 bases, with 22 bases remaining between them.

J is TRBJ2-5 and V is TRBV9, with D perhaps being TRBD1 or TRBD2 (7 bases each). The germline V and J ends were trimmed by 4 bases and 4 bases, with 17 bases remaining between them. The germline CDR1 and CDR2 sequences are SGDLS and YYNGEE. CDR3 length: 15 residues. For the CDR3, the DNA is TGTGCCAGCAGCCCAGGGGGGGGGTCGAGAGAGACCCAGTACTTC. Amino acid sequence: CASSPGGGSRETQYF.